Presented here are 6 T cell receptor beta chains from one specimen sequenced in a study of blood T cell repertoires in COVID-19. Profiled with immunoSEQ multiplex PCR; TCRdb holds only in-frame clones, not every one. The sample lists roughly 250,000 clones, 82% occurring once. Sequenced sample: peripheral blood. All receptors come from a woman over 75 with active or convalescent COVID-19.

The chain carries TRBV2 and TRBJ1-5; D is ambiguous. The CDR3 is made up of 14 amino acids. From germline, CDR1 is SNHLY and CDR2 FYNNEI. The V and J ends lost 7 bases and 0 bases respectively, with 10 bases between them. CDR3 nucleotide sequence: TGTGCCAGCAACAGATTTAATAGCAATCAGCCCCAGCATTTT. It yields the protein CASNRFNSNQPQHF.

This clone occurred a few times. The rearrangement links TRBV3-1 (or the pseudogene TRBV3-2) to TRBJ2-2; D not certain. V was trimmed by 7 bases and J by 0 bases, leaving 3 bases between them. The germline gives CDR1 LGHDT, CDR2 YNNKEL (reference sequence). This CDR3 has 12 residues. CDR3 amino acids: CASTSNTGELFF. CDR3 DNA sequence: TGTGCCAGCACGTCGAACACCGGGGAGCTGTTTTTT.

The gene calls are TRBV5-1 and TRBJ1-1; D is possibly TRBD1 (6 bases). There are 15 residues in the CDR3. Germline V lookup: CDR1 SGHRS, CDR2 YFSETQ. The V end lost 1 base, the J end lost 0 bases, and 10 bases lay between the germline ends. CDR3 in DNA: TGCGCCAGCAGCTTGAGTGGGGGCCTGAACACTGAAGCTTTCTTT. Its translation: CASSLSGGLNTEAFF.

The V and J genes are TRBV5-4 and TRBJ2-1; maybe TRBD1 (5 bases). This CDR3 is built from 16 residues. Germline CDR1 reads SGHNT; CDR2 reads YYREEE (reference sequence). The V end was cut by 6 bases, the J end by 2 bases, with 18 bases between. CDR3 sequence: CASTSTQGHAYNEQFF. CDR3 DNA: TGTGCCAGCACTTCTACGCAGGGCCATGCCTACAATGAGCAGTTCTTC. Drawing the rest from reference TRBV5-4 and TRBJ2-1, the complete variable domain is ETGVTQSPTHLIKTRGQQVTLRCSSQSGHNTVSWYQQALGQGPQFIFQYYREEENGRGNFPPRFSGLQFPNYSSELNVNALELDDSALYLCASTSTQGHAYNEQFFGPGTRLTVL.

The chain is built from TRBV9 and TRBJ1-2; D is unclear. The CDR3 has 13 amino acids. Deletions cut 3 bases from V and 1 base from J, with 7 bases between. Germline loops: CDR1 SGDLS, CDR2 YYNGEE. The CDR3: CASSARINYGYTF. The DNA for the CDR3 is TGTGCCAGCAGCGCTAGGATTAACTATGGCTACACCTTC.

This sequence joins TRBV28 and TRBJ2-7, with 9 bases aligning to TRBD1. The CDR3 totals 15 residues. Germline trimming cut 3 bases from V and 6 bases from J; bases unmatched to any gene: 9. Germline V gene data show CDR1 as MDHEN and CDR2 as SYDVKM. The CDR3 DNA reads as TGTGCCAGCAGTTTCCCCCAAGGGACAGGGTCCGAGCAGTACTTC. Amino acids: CASSFPQGTGSEQYF.